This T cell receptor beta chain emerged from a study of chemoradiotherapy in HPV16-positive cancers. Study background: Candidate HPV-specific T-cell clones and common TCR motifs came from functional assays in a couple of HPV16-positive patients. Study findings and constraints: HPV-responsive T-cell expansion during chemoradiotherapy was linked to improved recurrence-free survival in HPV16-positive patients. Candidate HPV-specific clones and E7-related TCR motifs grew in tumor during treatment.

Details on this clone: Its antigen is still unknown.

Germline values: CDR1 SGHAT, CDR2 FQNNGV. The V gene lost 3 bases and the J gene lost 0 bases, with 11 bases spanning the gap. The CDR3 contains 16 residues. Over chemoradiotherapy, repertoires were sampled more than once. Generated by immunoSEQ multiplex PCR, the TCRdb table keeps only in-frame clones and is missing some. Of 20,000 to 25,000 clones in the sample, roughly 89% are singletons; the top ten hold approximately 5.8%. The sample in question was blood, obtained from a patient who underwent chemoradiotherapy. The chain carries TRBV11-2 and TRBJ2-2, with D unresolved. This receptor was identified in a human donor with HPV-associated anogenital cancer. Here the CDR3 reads CASSFLTPANTGELFF. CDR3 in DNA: TGTGCCAGCAGCTTCCTGACACCTGCGAACACCGGGGAGCTGTTTTTT.